This entry concerns a single T cell receptor (beta chain). Its specificity is unknown. This sample is drawn from a study of CD4 T cells in relation to SARS-CoV-2 and coronaviruses. General study points: In roughly 60% of donors, memory CD4+ clonotypes crossrecognized SARS-CoV-2 and at least one common cold coronavirus spike. This crossreactivity analysis covered spike protein alone, no other viral proteins.

Germline V gene data show CDR1 as SGHAT and CDR2 as FQNNGV. This CDR3 is 18 amino acids long. The trim removed 3 bases at V and 9 bases at J, leaving 22 bases unmatched. Naive and memory CD4+ T cell DNA was deep-sequenced without culture. Method: immunoSEQ multiplex PCR; TCRdb's copy keeps in-frame clones and lacks some. The sample yields 60,000 to 80,000 clones, around 87% seen once. CD4+ T cells from unexposed donors were obtained before the COVID-19 pandemic (2011-2018). Sequencing was done on a sample of memory CD4+ T cells from PBMCs. The chain carries TRBV11-2 and TRBJ1-2; 7 bases map to TRBD1. The clonotype originates from a human donor in good health. In DNA form, the CDR3 reads TGTGCCAGCAGCTTCGGCCCAAGAACGACAGGGAAGAGTTTACGCTACACCTTC. Translation gives CASSFGPRTTGKSLRYTF. Filled out from reference TRBV11-2 and TRBJ1-2, the complete variable domain reads EAGVAQSPRYKIIEKRQSVAFWCNPISGHATLYWYQQILGQGPKLLIQFQNNGVVDDSQLPKDRFSAERLKGVDSTLKIQPAKLEDSAVYLCASSFGPRTTGKSLRYTFGSGTRLTVV.